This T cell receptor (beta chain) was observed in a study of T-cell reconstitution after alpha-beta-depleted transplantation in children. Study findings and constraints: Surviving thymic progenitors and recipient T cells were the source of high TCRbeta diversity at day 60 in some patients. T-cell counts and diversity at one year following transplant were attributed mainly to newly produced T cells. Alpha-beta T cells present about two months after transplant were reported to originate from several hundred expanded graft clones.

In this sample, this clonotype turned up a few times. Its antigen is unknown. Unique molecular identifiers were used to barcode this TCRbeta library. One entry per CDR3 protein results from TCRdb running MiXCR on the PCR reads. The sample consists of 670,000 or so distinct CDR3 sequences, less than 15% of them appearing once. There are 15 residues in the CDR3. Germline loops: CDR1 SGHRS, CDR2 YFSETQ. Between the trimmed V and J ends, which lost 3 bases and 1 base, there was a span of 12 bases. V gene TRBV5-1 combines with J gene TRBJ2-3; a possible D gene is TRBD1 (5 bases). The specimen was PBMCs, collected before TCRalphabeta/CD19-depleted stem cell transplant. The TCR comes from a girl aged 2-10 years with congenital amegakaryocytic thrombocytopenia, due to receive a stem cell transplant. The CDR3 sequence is CASSYPPQGTDTQYF. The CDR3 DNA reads TGCGCCAGCAGCTACCCTCCACAGGGCACAGATACGCAGTATTTT.